What follows are 12 T cell receptor beta chains derived from one specimen sequenced in a study of T cell clones after liver transplantation. Produced via immunoSEQ multiplex PCR; TCRdb's table is partial and in-frame only. The table has some 110,000 clones, approximately 90% seen once. The starting material was CD4+ T cells from blood, obtained 12 months after liver transplant. The receptor source for this set is a human patient who received a liver transplant. Part of the T cell pool may stem from the graft donor.

DNA for the CDR3: TGTGCCAGCAGCTCGACAGCCTACGAGCAGTACTTC. Translating gives CASSSTAYEQYF. The chain recombines TRBV7-2 with TRBJ2-7; D perhaps matches TRBD1 (5 bases). The CDR3 length is 12 residues. Looked up from germline, CDR1 is SGHTA and CDR2 is FQGNSA. V lost 4 bases and J 2 bases, leaving 6 bases between the germline ends.

The rearrangement links TRBV6-5 to TRBJ2-7, with D possibly TRBD1 on 6 matching bases. CDR3 length equals 13 residues. V was clipped by 5 bases and J by 7 bases, with 15 bases between them. CDR1 MNHEY and CDR2 SVGAGI come from the germline V gene. The CDR3 sequence is CASSVQGPGEQYF. CDR3 bases: TGTGCCAGCAGTGTACAGGGTCCAGGTGAGCAGTACTTC.

The chain recombines TRBV11-3 with TRBJ2-1, with D possibly being TRBD1 or TRBD2 (5 bases each). Germline CDR1 reads SGHNT; CDR2 reads YENEEA. The CDR3 covers 13 residues. The V and J ends lost 5 bases and 6 bases respectively, with 11 bases between them. Here the CDR3 reads CASSGRDANEQFF. In DNA form, the CDR3 reads TGTGCCAGCAGCGGCAGGGACGCCAATGAGCAGTTCTTC.

CDR3 sequence: CASSGTTGNEQYF. Here the CDR3 DNA reads TGCGCCAGCAGCGGGACTACAGGGAATGAGCAGTACTTC. The chain carries TRBV5-1 and TRBJ2-7, with a possible D match to TRBD2 (7 bases). CDR1 and CDR2 (germline): SGHRS, YFSETQ. Trimming cost V 4 bases and J 7 bases, with 15 bases left between them. The CDR3 is made up of 13 amino acids.

This rearrangement joins TRBV27 to TRBJ2-2, with 10 positions matching TRBD1. The ends lost 3 bases at V and 5 bases at J; junction bases unmatched: 15. Germline V gives CDR1 MNHEY, CDR2 SMNVEV (reference sequence). The CDR3 covers 19 residues. CDR3 DNA: TGTGCCAGCAGTTTTGCGTCCCGGGACAGGGGCCCAGGTACCGGGGAGCTGTTTTTT. This translates into CASSFASRDRGPGTGELFF.

This chain joins TRBV29-1 and TRBJ2-3; 8 nucleotides line up with TRBD1. CDR1 is SQVTM and CDR2 is ANQGSEA in the germline V gene. Trimming cost V 7 bases and J 3 bases; bases outside gene matches: 9. This CDR3 spans 14 amino acids. In DNA form, the CDR3 reads TGCAGCGCTGACCTACAGGGGGGAACAGATACGCAGTATTTT. Residues: CSADLQGGTDTQYF.

This clone appeared a few times. This sequence joins TRBV5-1 and TRBJ2-7; no definite D call. The CDR3 sequence is 14 residues long. V was shortened by 2 bases and J by 0 bases, with 9 bases between the two germline ends. Germline V gives CDR1 SGHRS, CDR2 YFSETQ. The CDR3 bases are TGCGCCAGCAGCTTTGGAAGGAGCTCCTACGAGCAGTACTTC. It is translated as CASSFGRSSYEQYF.

The V gene is TRBV18, the J gene TRBJ1-5; 7 nucleotides align to TRBD1. V lost 1 base and J lost 6; bases outside the gene matches: 3. CDR3 length: 14 residues. The germline CDR1 and CDR2 sequences are KGHSH and LQKENI. The chain's CDR3 is CASSPQGGAQPQHF. CDR3 DNA sequence: TGTGCCAGCTCACCACAAGGGGGCGCTCAGCCCCAGCATTTT.

This clone appeared once. This chain uses TRBV18 with TRBJ1-1; the D gene is possibly TRBD1 (5 bases). The CDR3 spans 16 residues. Germline V gene data show CDR1 as KGHSH and CDR2 as LQKENI. V lost 2 bases and J lost 6, with 19 bases in between. CDR3 in DNA: TGTGCCAGCTCACCAAGTCTTGAGGGGAGGTACGCTGAAGCTTTCTTT. Protein: CASSPSLEGRYAEAFF.

The chain couples TRBV25-1 to TRBJ2-4; 7 nucleotides line up with TRBD2. CDR3 size: 17 residues. Losses at the gene ends were 3 bases for V and 2 bases for J; bases not matched to a gene: 10. Germline V gene lookup returns CDR1 MGHDK and CDR2 SYGVNS. CDR3 protein: CASSDKKREGTKNIQYF. For the CDR3, the DNA is TGTGCCAGCAGTGATAAAAAAAGGGAGGGTACCAAAAACATTCAGTACTTC.

To note about this clone: A read error may account for a junction end that differs from germline. This chain uses TRBV6-1 with TRBJ2-7, with 8 positions matching TRBD2. This CDR3 is 14 amino acids long. CDR1 and CDR2 (germline): MNHNS, SASEGT. This CDR3 reads CAGSLAAGDYEQYF. CDR3 bases: TGTGCCGGCAGTCTAGCAGCGGGAGACTACGAGCAGTACTTC.

The genes are TRBV2 and TRBJ1-4, with 10 nucleotides matching TRBD1. J gave up 7 bases and V 7 bases, and 6 bases lay outside the gene matches. Germline CDR1 and CDR2: SNHLY and FYNNEI. CDR3 size: 14 residues. The CDR3: CASTLDRGLEKLFF. CDR3 in DNA: TGTGCCAGCACCCTAGACAGGGGGCTTGAAAAACTGTTTTTT.